The clone carrying this T cell receptor beta chain was picked up a small number of times. Its target is not known. Germline V gene lookup returns CDR1 LNHNV and CDR2 YYDKDF (reference sequence). The CDR3 spans 14 residues. Trimming took 0 bases from V and 3 from J, leaving 6 bases between them. This sample was taken from a study of CD8 T cells in ankylosing spondylitis. Findings and caveats of the study: Matched synovial fluid from ankylosing spondylitis patients was reported to be enriched for disease-linked clones.

Construction of TCR beta libraries was performed using quantitative 5'-RACE with molecular barcodes. One entry per CDR3 protein, called by TCRdb with MiXCR from the 5' RACE reads. The sample includes 200,000 or so distinct CDR3 sequences, over 10% of them seen just once. The sequence was obtained from a female donor with ankylosing spondylitis or in good health (not recorded which). The genes are TRBV15 and TRBJ2-1; the D is unclear. Input material: blood, either unsorted or a sorted T cell fraction (not recorded which). The CDR3 nucleotides are TGTGCCACCAGCAGAGAGGTAAACTACAATGAGCAGTTCTTC. This gives the protein CATSREVNYNEQFF.